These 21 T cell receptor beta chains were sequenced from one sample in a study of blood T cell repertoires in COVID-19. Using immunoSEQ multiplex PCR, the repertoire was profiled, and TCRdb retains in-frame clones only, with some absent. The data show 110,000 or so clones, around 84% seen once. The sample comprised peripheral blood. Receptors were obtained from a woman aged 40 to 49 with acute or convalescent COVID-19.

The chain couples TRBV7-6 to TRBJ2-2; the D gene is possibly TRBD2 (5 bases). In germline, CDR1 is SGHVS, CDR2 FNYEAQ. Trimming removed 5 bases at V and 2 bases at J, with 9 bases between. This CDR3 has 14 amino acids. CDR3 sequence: CASSRGLNTGELFF. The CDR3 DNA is TGTGCCAGCAGCCGTGGACTTAACACCGGGGAGCTGTTTTTT.

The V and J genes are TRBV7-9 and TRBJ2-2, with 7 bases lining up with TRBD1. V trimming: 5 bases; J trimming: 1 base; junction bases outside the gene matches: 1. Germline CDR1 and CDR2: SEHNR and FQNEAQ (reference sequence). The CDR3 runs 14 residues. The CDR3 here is CASSTGVNTGELFF. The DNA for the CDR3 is TGTGCCAGCAGCACAGGGGTGAACACCGGGGAGCTGTTTTTT.

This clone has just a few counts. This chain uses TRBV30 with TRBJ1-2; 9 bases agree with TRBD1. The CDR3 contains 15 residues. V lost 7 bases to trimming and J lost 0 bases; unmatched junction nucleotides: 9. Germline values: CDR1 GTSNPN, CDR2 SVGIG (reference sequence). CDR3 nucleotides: TGTGCCTCCCGGACAGGGGTTGATTCTAACTATGGCTACACCTTC. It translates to CASRTGVDSNYGYTF.

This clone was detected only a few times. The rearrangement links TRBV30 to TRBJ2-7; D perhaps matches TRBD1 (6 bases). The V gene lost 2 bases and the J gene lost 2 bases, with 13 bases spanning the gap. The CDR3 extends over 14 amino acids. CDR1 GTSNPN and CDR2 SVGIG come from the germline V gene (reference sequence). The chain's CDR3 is CAWSTGTPTYEQYF. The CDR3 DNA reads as TGTGCCTGGAGTACTGGGACACCGACCTACGAGCAGTACTTC. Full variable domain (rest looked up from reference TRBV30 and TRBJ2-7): SQTIHQWPATLVQPVGSPLSLECTVEGTSNPNLYWYRQAAGRGLQLLFYSVGIGQISSEVPQNLSASRPQDRQFILSSKKLLLSDSGFYLCAWSTGTPTYEQYFGPGTRLTVT.

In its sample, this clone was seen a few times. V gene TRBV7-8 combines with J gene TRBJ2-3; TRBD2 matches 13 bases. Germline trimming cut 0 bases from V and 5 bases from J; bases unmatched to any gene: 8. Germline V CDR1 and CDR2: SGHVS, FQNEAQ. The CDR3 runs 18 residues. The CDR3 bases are TGTGCCAGCAGCTTAGCCCTACTAGCGGGGGGGGTCAGAGATACGCAGTATTTT. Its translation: CASSLALLAGGVRDTQYF.

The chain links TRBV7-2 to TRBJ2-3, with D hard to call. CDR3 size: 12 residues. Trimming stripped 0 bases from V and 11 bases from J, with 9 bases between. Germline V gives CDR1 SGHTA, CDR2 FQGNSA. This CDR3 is CASSLARDWQYF. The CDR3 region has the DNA TGTGCCAGCAGCTTAGCGAGAGATTGGCAGTATTTT.

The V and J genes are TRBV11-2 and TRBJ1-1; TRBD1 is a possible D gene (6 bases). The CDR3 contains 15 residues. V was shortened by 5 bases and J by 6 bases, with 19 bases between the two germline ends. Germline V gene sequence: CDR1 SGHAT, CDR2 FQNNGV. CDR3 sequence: CASSQQGFRSAEAFF. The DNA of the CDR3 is TGTGCCAGCAGCCAACAGGGTTTTCGGTCGGCTGAAGCTTTCTTT. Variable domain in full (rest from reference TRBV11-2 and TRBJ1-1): EAGVAQSPRYKIIEKRQSVAFWCNPISGHATLYWYQQILGQGPKLLIQFQNNGVVDDSQLPKDRFSAERLKGVDSTLKIQPAKLEDSAVYLCASSQQGFRSAEAFFGQGTRLTVV.

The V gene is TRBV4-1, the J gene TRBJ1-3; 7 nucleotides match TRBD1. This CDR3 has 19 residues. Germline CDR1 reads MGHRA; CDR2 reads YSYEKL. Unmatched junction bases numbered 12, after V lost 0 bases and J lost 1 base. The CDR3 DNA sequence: TGCGCCAGCAGCCAAGACCCCATCGACAGGGTTCGGTCTGGAAACACCATATATTTT. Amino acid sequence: CASSQDPIDRVRSGNTIYF.

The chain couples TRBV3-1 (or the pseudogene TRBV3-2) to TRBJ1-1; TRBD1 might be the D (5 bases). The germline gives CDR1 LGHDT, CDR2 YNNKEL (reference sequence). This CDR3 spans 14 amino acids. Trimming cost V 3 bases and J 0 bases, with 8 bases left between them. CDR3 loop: CASSHSGMNTEAFF. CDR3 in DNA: TGTGCCAGCAGCCACTCAGGGATGAACACTGAAGCTTTCTTT.

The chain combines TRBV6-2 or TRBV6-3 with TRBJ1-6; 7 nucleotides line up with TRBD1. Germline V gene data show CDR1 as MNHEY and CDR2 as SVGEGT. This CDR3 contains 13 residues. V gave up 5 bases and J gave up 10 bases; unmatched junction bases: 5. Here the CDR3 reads CASSGQAQSPLHF. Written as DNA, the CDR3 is TGTGCCAGCAGTGGACAGGCGCAATCACCCCTCCACTTT.

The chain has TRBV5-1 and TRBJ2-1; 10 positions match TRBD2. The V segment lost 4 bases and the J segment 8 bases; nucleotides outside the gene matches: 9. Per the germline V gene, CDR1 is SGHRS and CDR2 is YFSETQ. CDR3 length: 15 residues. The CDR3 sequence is CASSERGGRIDEQFF. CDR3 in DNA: TGCGCCAGCAGCGAGCGGGGGGGCCGAATCGATGAGCAGTTCTTC.

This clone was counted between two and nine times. The CDR3 DNA is TGTGCCAGCAGCTTGAATGGAGGGCGGATACAAGAGACCCAGTACTTC. As protein: CASSLNGGRIQETQYF. The rearrangement joins TRBV5-6 to TRBJ2-5; TRBD2 might be the D (6 bases). CDR3 length: 16 residues. Trimming shortened V by 1 base and J by 2 bases, and 15 bases separated the two germline ends. Per germline, CDR1 SGHDT and CDR2 YYEEEE.

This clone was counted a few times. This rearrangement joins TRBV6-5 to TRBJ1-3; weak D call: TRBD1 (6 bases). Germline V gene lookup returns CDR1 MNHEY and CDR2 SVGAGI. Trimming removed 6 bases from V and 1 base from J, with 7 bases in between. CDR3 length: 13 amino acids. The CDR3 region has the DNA TGTGCCAGCAGCACAGGGTCTGGAAACACCATATATTTT. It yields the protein CASSTGSGNTIYF.

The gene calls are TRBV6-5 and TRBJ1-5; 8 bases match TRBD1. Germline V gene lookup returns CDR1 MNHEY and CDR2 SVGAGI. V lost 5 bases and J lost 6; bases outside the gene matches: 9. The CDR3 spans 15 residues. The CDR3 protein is CASSRTGGQGQPQHF. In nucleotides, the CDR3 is TGTGCCAGCAGTAGAACAGGGGGTCAGGGTCAGCCCCAGCATTTT.

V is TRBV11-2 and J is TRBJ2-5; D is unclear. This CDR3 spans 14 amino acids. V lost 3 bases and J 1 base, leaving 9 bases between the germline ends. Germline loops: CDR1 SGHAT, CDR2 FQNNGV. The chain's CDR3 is CASSFVSRQETQYF. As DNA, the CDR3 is TGTGCCAGCAGCTTTGTGTCCCGCCAAGAGACCCAGTACTTC.

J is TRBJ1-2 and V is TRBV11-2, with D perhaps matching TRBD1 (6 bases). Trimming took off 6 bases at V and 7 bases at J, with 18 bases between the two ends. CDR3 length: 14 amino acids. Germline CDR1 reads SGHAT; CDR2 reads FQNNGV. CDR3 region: CASSVGAGLVGYTF. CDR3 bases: TGTGCCAGCAGTGTGGGGGCAGGGCTAGTTGGCTACACCTTC. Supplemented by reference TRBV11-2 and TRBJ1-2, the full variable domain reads EAGVAQSPRYKIIEKRQSVAFWCNPISGHATLYWYQQILGQGPKLLIQFQNNGVVDDSQLPKDRFSAERLKGVDSTLKIQPAKLEDSAVYLCASSVGAGLVGYTFGSGTRLTVV.

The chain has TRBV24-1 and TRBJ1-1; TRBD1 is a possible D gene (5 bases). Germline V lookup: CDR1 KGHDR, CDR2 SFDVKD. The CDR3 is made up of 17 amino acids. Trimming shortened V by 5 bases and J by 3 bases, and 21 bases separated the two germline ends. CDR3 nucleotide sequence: TGTGCCACCAGTGTCCCATGGCGTTGGGGCCTGGACACTGAAGCTTTCTTT. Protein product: CATSVPWRWGLDTEAFF.

DNA for the CDR3: TGTGCCAGCTCGGGAGTCTACAATGAGCAGTTCTTC. Translating gives CASSGVYNEQFF. The chain recombines TRBV19 with TRBJ2-1, with D perhaps matching TRBD2 (6 bases). CDR1 is LNHDA and CDR2 is SQIVND in the germline V gene (reference sequence). Trimming cost V 9 bases and J 3 bases, with 9 bases left between them. The CDR3 is made up of 12 amino acids. Based on the CDR3 plus reference TRBV19 and TRBJ2-1, the full variable domain is DGGITQSPKYLFRKEGQNVTLSCEQNLNHDAMYWYRQDPGQGLRLIYYSQIVNDFQKGDIAEGYSVSREKKESFPLTVTSAQKNPTAFYLCASSGVYNEQFFGPGTRLTVL.

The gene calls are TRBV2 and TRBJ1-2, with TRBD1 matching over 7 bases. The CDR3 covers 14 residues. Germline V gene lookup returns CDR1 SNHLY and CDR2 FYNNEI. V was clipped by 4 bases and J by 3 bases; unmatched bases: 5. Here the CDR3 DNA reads TGTGCCAGCAGTGGCTACAGGGGAGACTATGGCTACACCTTC. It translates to CASSGYRGDYGYTF. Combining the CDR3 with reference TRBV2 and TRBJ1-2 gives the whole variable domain EPEVTQTPSHQVTQMGQEVILRCVPISNHLYFYWYRQILGQKVEFLVSFYNNEISEKSEIFDDQFSVERPDGSNFTLKIRSTKLEDSAMYFCASSGYRGDYGYTFGSGTRLTVV.

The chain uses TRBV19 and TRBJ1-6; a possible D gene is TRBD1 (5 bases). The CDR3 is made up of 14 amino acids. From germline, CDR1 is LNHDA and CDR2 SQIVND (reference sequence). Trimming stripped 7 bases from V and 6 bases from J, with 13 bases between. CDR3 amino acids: CASTPGLTNSPLHF. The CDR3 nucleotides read TGTGCCAGTACACCGGGACTTACTAATTCACCCCTCCACTTT.

CDR3 DNA: TGTGCCAGCAGTGAATTGGGGCGGGGACTAGTC. This sequence encodes CASSELGRGLV. The rearrangement uses TRBV6-1 and TRBJ2-7, with 7 positions matching TRBD2. Looked up from germline, CDR1 is MNHNS and CDR2 is SASEGT. The CDR3 loop spans 11 amino acids.